Listed here are 18 T cell receptor beta chains from one sample, sequenced in a study of CD8+CD57+ T cells in acquired aplastic anemia. The study profiled TCR beta VDJ and CDR3 using genomic DNA as template. From the reads, TCRdb called clonotypes with MiXCR, one entry per CDR3 protein. The sample holds under 500,000 distinct CDR3 sequences, more than 25% seen once. Sequencing was done on patients that had shown CD8+CD57+ cell expansion by flow cytometry. The specimen was sorted CD4+, CD8+, or CD8+CD57+ T cells (not recorded which) from PBMCs. The source is a human donor with aplastic anemia.

This clonotype appeared a few times. This rearrangement joins TRBV20-1 to TRBJ1-1, with D unresolved. Germline V gene sequence: CDR1 DFQATT, CDR2 SNEGSKA (reference sequence). V lost 3 bases, J lost 0 bases, and 14 bases lay in between. The CDR3 is made up of 15 amino acids. The CDR3 region is CSASGPLGLNTEAFF. CDR3 DNA: TGCAGTGCTAGTGGGCCTCTGGGATTGAACACTGAAGCTTTCTTT.

This clonotype has just a few counts. The chain joins TRBV4-3 to TRBJ2-7, with a tentative D call TRBD1 (6 bases). Germline CDR1 and CDR2: LGHNA and YSLEER. This CDR3 region has 13 residues. V was shortened by 0 bases and J by 10 bases, with 13 bases between the two germline ends. CDR3: CASSQDIRGLQYF. The CDR3 nucleotides read TGCGCCAGCAGCCAAGATATCAGGGGCCTCCAGTACTTC.

Many counts were recorded for this clonotype. The CDR3 bases are TGTGCCAGTAGCCTTCACGGACAGGTGGGGCCCCAGCATTTT. Its translation: CASSLHGQVGPQHF. V usage is TRBV19 and J usage is TRBJ1-5, with 7 bases aligning to TRBD1. Germline CDR1 reads LNHDA; CDR2 reads SQIVND (reference sequence). This CDR3 spans 14 amino acids. The trim removed 6 bases at V and 9 bases at J, leaving 11 bases unmatched. Together with reference TRBV19 and TRBJ1-5, the CDR3 gives the full variable domain: DGGITQSPKYLFRKEGQNVTLSCEQNLNHDAMYWYRQDPGQGLRLIYYSQIVNDFQKGDIAEGYSVSREKKESFPLTVTSAQKNPTAFYLCASSLHGQVGPQHFGDGTRLSIL.

The CDR3 DNA follows: TGCAGTGCTACCCGGGCACGCGGGGAGCTGTTTTTT. Translating gives CSATRARGELFF. The chain recombines TRBV20-1 with TRBJ2-2, with D uncertain. Germline CDR1 reads DFQATT; CDR2 reads SNEGSKA (reference sequence). The CDR3 runs to 12 residues. V lost 4 bases and J lost 7, with 10 bases in between.

The rearrangement joins TRBV6-5 to TRBJ1-6; D uncertain. Trimming stripped 2 bases from V and 8 bases from J, with 10 bases between. CDR3 length equals 14 residues. Germline V gene data show CDR1 as MNHEY and CDR2 as SVGAGI. The CDR3 sequence is CASSYDGWYSPLHF. The CDR3, as DNA: TGTGCCAGCAGTTACGATGGTTGGTATTCACCCCTCCACTTT.

The gene calls are TRBV9 and TRBJ1-5, with D maybe TRBD1 (6 bases). Between the trimmed V and J ends, which lost 4 bases and 2 bases, there was a span of 19 bases. This CDR3 region has 17 residues. The germline CDR1 and CDR2 sequences are SGDLS and YYNGEE. Written as DNA, the CDR3 is TGTGCCAGCAGCCTATCAAGTCAGGGGTTTGGCAATCAGCCCCAGCATTTT. It encodes CASSLSSQGFGNQPQHF.

The V call is TRBV5-5, the J call TRBJ2-1, with 8 bases matching TRBD2. This CDR3 comprises 12 residues. The germline V gene has CDR1 SGHKS and CDR2 YYEKEE (reference sequence). V dropped 4 bases and J dropped 16; count of bases not matched to a gene: 10. The CDR3 DNA follows: TGTGCCAGCAGCCGGGGGGGTCGGCGTAAATTCTTC. Protein: CASSRGGRRKFF.

This chain links TRBV4-3 with TRBJ1-5, with D possibly being TRBD1 (5 bases). This CDR3 comprises 16 residues. Trimming took 7 bases from V and 7 from J, leaving 23 bases between them. Germline V CDR1 and CDR2: LGHNA, YSLEER. CDR3 sequence (DNA): TGCGCCAGCACCGCATCGGGAGAGGGGAGGGAACAGCCCCAGCATTTT. Its translation: CASTASGEGREQPQHF.

This clonotype was recorded a few times. The chain recombines TRBV12-3 or TRBV12-4 with TRBJ1-5; no firm D call. The V end was cut by 6 bases, the J end by 5 bases, with 14 bases between. This CDR3 is built from 14 residues. The CDR3 here is CASSLTSGDQPQHF. CDR3 sequence (DNA): TGTGCCAGCAGCCTCACTAGCGGGGATCAGCCCCAGCATTTT.

This clonotype has just a few counts. This could be a read error, since a much larger clone is one nucleotide away. The chain employs TRBV19 and TRBJ1-5, with unresolved D. This CDR3 has 12 amino acids. Germline-derived CDR1 and CDR2 are LNHDA and SQIVND (reference sequence). This CDR3 reads CANSIRKQPQHF. The CDR3 nucleotides are TGTGCCAATAGTATAAGGAAGCAGCCCCAGCATTTT.

CDR3 bases: TGTGCCAGCAGTTACTCAGCGGGGGTTGAGACCCAGTACTTC. Encoded protein: CASSYSAGVETQYF. J is TRBJ2-5 and V is TRBV6-2 or TRBV6-3; TRBD2 matches at 8 bases. CDR1 is MNHEY and CDR2 is SVGEGT in the germline V gene. The J segment lost 5 bases and the V segment lost 0 bases, leaving 2 bases of the junction unmatched. The CDR3 is made up of 14 amino acids.

This clonotype was seen at least ten times. The rearrangement links TRBV15 to TRBJ2-7; D is uncertain. V lost 0 bases and J lost 2, with 5 bases in between. The CDR3 contains 13 residues. The germline V gene has CDR1 LNHNV and CDR2 YYDKDF (reference sequence). CDR3: CATSRDRPYEQYF. CDR3 nucleotide sequence: TGTGCCACCAGCAGAGATAGGCCCTACGAGCAGTACTTC.

This clonotype appeared many times. The chain is built from TRBV2 and TRBJ2-6, with D uncertain. The germline CDR1 and CDR2 sequences are SNHLY and FYNNEI. V was shortened by 10 bases and J by 2 bases, with 18 bases between the two germline ends. The CDR3 covers 16 residues. The CDR3 DNA is TGTGCCACCTTCGGGCTTCCGTTCGCTGGGGCCAACGTCCTGACTTTC. This gives the protein CATFGLPFAGANVLTF.

This sequence joins TRBV5-1 and TRBJ2-1, with 8 bases that match TRBD2. The CDR3 has 13 residues. Germline CDR1 and CDR2: SGHRS and YFSETQ. V lost 6 bases to trimming and J lost 4 bases; unmatched junction nucleotides: 3. The CDR3 here is CASKLADYNEQFF. DNA for the CDR3: TGCGCCAGCAAACTAGCGGATTACAATGAGCAGTTCTTC.

This chain joins TRBV11-2 and TRBJ2-5; 9 bases match TRBD2. The CDR3 has 17 amino acids. CDR1 SGHAT and CDR2 FQNNGV come from the germline V gene. The V gene end was trimmed by 5 bases and the J gene end by 5 bases; junction bases not matched to a gene: 15. The CDR3 sequence is CASSPAGLAFQSETQYF. The DNA of the CDR3 is TGTGCCAGCAGCCCCGCGGGACTAGCATTTCAAAGCGAGACCCAGTACTTC.

This clonotype was detected many times. The V and J genes are TRBV19 and TRBJ1-3; 7 bases align to TRBD1. Trimming removed 6 bases from V and 2 bases from J; junction bases left unmatched: 4. Germline V lookup: CDR1 LNHDA, CDR2 SQIVND (reference sequence). The CDR3 sequence is 14 residues long. CDR3 loop: CASRKQGAGNTIYF. In DNA, the CDR3 is TGTGCCAGTAGGAAGCAGGGGGCTGGAAACACCATATATTTT.

V is TRBV5-5 and J is TRBJ2-4, with D tentatively TRBD1 (5 bases). Trimming removed 7 bases at V and 0 bases at J, with 14 bases between. This CDR3 region has 15 residues. Per the germline V gene, CDR1 is SGHKS and CDR2 is YYEKEE (reference sequence). The CDR3 reads CASSRDLLAKNIQYF. CDR3 in DNA: TGTGCCAGCTCCAGGGATCTACTAGCCAAAAACATTCAGTACTTC.

As regards this clonotype: The conserved phenylalanine or tryptophan normally closing the CDR3 is absent here, so this likely arose from a read error. V gene TRBV25-1 combines with J gene TRBJ1-2; D is perhaps TRBD1 (6 bases). The CDR3 loop spans 13 amino acids. The V end lost 6 bases, the J end lost 2 bases, and 10 bases lay between the germline ends. The germline CDR1 and CDR2 sequences are MGHDK and SYGVNS. This CDR3 is CASSEGHNYGYTL. CDR3 DNA sequence: TGTGCCAGCAGCGAGGGACACAACTATGGCTACACCCTC.